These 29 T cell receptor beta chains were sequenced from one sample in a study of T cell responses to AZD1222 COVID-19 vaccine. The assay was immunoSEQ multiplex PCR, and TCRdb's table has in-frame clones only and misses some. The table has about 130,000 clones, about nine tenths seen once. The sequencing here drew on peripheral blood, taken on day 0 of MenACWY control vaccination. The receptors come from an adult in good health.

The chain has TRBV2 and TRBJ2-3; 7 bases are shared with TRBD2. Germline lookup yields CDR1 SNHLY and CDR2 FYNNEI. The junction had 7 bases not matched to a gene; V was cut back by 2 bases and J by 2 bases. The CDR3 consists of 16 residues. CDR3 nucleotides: TGTGCCAGCAGTGAAATTACTAGCGCAAACACAGATACGCAGTATTTT. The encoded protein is CASSEITSANTDTQYF. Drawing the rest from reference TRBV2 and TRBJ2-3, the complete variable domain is EPEVTQTPSHQVTQMGQEVILRCVPISNHLYFYWYRQILGQKVEFLVSFYNNEISEKSEIFDDQFSVERPDGSNFTLKIRSTKLEDSAMYFCASSEITSANTDTQYFGPGTRLTVL.

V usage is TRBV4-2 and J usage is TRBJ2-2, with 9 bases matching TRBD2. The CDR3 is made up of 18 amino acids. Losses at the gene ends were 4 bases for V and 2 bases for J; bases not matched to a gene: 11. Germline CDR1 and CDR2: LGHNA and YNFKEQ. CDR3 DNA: TGTGCCAGCAGCCCCTTCCCTCGGACTAGCGACAACACCGGGGAGCTGTTTTTT. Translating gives CASSPFPRTSDNTGELFF.

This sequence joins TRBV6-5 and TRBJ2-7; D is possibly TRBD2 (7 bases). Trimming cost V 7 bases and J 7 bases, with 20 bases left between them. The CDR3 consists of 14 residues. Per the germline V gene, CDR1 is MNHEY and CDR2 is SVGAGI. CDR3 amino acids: CASNERWEGGEQYF. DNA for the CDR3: TGTGCCAGCAACGAAAGGTGGGAGGGGGGGGAGCAGTACTTC.

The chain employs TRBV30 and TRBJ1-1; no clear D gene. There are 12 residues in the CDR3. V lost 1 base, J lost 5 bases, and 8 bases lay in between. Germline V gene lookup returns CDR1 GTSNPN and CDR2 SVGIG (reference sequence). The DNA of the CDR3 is TGTGCCTGGAGTGAGGATGTGACTGAAGCTTTCTTT. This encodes CAWSEDVTEAFF.

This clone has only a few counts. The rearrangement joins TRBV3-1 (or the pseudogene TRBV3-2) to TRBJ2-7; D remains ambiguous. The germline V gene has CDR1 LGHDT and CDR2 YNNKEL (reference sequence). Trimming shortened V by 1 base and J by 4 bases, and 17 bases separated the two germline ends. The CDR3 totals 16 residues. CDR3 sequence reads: CASSQGSLVNGYEQYF. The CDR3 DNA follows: TGTGCCAGCAGCCAAGGATCTCTCGTCAATGGATACGAGCAGTACTTC.

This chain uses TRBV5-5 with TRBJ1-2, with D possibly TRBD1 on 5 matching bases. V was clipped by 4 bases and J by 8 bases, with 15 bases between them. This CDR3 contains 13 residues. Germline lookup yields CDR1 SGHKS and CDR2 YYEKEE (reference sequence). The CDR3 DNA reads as TGTGCCAGCAGCCACTCGGAGGGGCTAGGCTACACCTTC. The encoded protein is CASSHSEGLGYTF.

The CDR3 protein is CASSLAGQGQETQYF. The CDR3 DNA reads TGTGCCAGCAGCTTAGCGGGACAGGGCCAAGAGACCCAGTACTTC. J is TRBJ2-5 and V is TRBV7-8, with TRBD1 identical over 9 bases. V was pared by 0 bases and J by 1 base, with 0 bases of the junction left unmatched. The CDR3 contains 15 residues. Looked up from germline, CDR1 is SGHVS and CDR2 is FQNEAQ.

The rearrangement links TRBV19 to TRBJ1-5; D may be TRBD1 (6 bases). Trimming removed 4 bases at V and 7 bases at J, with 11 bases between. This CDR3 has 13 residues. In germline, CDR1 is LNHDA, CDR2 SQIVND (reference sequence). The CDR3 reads CASSRGRGQPQHF. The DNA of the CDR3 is TGTGCCAGTAGTAGGGGGCGCGGGCAGCCCCAGCATTTT.

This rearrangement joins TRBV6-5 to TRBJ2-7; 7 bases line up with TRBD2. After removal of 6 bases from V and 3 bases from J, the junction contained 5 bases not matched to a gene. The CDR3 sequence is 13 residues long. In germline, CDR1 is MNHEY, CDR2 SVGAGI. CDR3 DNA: TGTGCCAGCAGAAGCGGGACCGACTACGAGCAGTACTTC. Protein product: CASRSGTDYEQYF.

CDR3 residues: CASSQEGGVLSNEQFF. The CDR3, as DNA: TGCGCCAGCAGCCAAGAAGGGGGGGTCCTGTCTAATGAGCAGTTCTTC. This chain connects TRBV4-1 to TRBJ2-1, with a tentative D call TRBD2 (7 bases). V was shortened by 0 bases and J by 7 bases, with 16 bases between the two germline ends. This CDR3 comprises 16 residues. Germline V gene data show CDR1 as MGHRA and CDR2 as YSYEKL.

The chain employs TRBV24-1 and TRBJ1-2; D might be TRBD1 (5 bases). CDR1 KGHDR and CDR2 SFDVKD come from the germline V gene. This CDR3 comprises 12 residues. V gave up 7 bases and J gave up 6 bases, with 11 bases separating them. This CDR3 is CATSLGVNGYTF. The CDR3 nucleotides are TGTGCCACCAGCTTGGGGGTGAATGGCTACACCTTC.

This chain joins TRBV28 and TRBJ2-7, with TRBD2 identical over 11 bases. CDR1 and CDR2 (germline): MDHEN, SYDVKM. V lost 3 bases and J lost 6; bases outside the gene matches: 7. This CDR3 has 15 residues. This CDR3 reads CASSLSGTSGLEQYF. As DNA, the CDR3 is TGTGCCAGCAGTTTGTCCGGGACTAGCGGCCTCGAGCAGTACTTC.

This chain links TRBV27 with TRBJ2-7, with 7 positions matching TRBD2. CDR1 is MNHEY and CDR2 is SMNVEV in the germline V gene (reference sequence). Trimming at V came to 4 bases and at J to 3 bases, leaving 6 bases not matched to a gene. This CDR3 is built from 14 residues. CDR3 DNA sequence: TGTGCCAGCAGTTCAGGACTAGACCTCTACGAGCAGTACTTC. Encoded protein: CASSSGLDLYEQYF.

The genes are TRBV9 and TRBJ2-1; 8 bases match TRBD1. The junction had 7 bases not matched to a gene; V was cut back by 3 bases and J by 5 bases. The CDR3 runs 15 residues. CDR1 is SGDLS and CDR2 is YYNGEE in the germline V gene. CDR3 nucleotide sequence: TGTGCCAGCAGCGGAACCGGGACAGGACACAATGAGCAGTTCTTC. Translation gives CASSGTGTGHNEQFF.

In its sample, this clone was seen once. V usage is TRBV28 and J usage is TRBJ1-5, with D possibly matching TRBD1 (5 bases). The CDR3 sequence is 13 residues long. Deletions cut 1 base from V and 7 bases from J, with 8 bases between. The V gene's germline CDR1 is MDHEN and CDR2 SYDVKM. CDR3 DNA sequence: TGTGCCAGCAGTTTATTAGGGGAACAGCCCCAGCATTTT. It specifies CASSLLGEQPQHF.

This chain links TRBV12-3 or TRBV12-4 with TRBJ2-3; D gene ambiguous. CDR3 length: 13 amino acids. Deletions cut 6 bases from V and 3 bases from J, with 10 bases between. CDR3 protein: CASRPTGTDTQYF. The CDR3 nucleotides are TGTGCCAGCAGGCCTACGGGTACAGATACGCAGTATTTT.

This CDR3 reads CASSYPTGGADTQYF. The CDR3 DNA sequence: TGTGCCAGCAGTTACCCGACAGGGGGTGCAGATACGCAGTATTTT. The J gene is TRBJ2-3, the V gene TRBV6-5, with TRBD1 identical over 9 bases. Germline V gene lookup returns CDR1 MNHEY and CDR2 SVGAGI. The J segment lost 4 bases and the V segment lost 2 bases, leaving 4 bases of the junction unmatched. CDR3 length equals 15 residues.

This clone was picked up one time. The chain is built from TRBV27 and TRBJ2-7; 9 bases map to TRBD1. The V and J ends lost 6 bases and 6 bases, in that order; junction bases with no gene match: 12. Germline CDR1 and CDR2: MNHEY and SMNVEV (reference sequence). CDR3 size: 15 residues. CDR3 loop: CASSLPGTGIGEQYF. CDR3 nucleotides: TGTGCCAGCAGCCTACCCGGGACAGGGATCGGCGAGCAGTACTTC.

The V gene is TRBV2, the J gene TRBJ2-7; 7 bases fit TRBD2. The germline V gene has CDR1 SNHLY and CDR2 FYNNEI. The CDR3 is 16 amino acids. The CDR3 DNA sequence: TGTGCGGTGGGGGTTGACAGCGGGGCGAGGTCCTACGAGCAGTACTTC. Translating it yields CAVGVDSGARSYEQYF.

CDR3 sequence (DNA): TGCGCCAGCAGCGACGGGACTGGCTACAATGAGCAGTTCTTC. Translating gives CASSDGTGYNEQFF. The chain couples TRBV4-1 to TRBJ2-1; D possibly corresponds to TRBD2 (6 bases). Germline V lookup: CDR1 MGHRA, CDR2 YSYEKL. The CDR3 contains 14 residues. The V and J ends lost 5 bases and 3 bases respectively, with 11 bases between them.

Written as DNA, the CDR3 is TGTGCCAGCAGCGCTCAACAGGGAATAGGATCACCCCTCCACTTT. It translates to CASSAQQGIGSPLHF. V is TRBV9 and J is TRBJ1-6, with D maybe TRBD1 (6 bases). CDR1 and CDR2 (germline): SGDLS, YYNGEE. Trimming took 3 bases from V and 10 from J, leaving 17 bases between them. This CDR3 region has 15 residues.

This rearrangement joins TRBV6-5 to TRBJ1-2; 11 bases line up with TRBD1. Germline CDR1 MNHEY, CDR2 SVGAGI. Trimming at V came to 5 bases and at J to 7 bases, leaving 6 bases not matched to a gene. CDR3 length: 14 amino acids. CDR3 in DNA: TGTGCCAGCAGTCTAAGGACAGGGGGCGCTGGCTACACCTTC. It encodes CASSLRTGGAGYTF.

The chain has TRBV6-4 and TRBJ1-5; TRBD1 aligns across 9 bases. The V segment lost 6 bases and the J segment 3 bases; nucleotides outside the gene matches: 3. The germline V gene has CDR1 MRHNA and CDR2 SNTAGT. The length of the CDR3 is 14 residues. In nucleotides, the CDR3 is TGTGCCAGCAGCCGGGACAGGGTCAATCAGCCCCAGCATTTT. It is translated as CASSRDRVNQPQHF.

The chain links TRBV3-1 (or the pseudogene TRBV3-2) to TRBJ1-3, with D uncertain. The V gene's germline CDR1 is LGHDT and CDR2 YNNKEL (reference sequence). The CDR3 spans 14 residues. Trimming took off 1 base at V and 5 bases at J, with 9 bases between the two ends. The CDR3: CASSQGPGRNTIYF. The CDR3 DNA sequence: TGTGCCAGCAGCCAAGGGCCAGGACGAAACACCATATATTTT.

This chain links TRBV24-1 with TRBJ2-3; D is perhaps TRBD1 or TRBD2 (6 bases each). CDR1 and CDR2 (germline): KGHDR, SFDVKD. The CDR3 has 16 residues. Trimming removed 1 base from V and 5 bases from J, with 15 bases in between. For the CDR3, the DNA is TGTGCCACCAGTGATTTCAGGGGACTCCGCAGAGATACGCAGTATTTT. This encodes CATSDFRGLRRDTQYF.

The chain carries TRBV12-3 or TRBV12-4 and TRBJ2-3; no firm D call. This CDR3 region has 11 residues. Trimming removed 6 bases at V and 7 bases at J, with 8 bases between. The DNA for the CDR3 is TGTGCCAGCAGGAAGGGCAATACGCAGTATTTT. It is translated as CASRKGNTQYF.

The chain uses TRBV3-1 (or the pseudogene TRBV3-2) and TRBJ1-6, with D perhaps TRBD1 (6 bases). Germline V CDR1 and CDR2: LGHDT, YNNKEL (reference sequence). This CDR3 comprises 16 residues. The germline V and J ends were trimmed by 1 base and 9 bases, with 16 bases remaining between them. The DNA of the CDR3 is TGTGCCAGCAGCCAAGGAAGGGACATGAGTCGTTCACCCCTCCACTTT. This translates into CASSQGRDMSRSPLHF.

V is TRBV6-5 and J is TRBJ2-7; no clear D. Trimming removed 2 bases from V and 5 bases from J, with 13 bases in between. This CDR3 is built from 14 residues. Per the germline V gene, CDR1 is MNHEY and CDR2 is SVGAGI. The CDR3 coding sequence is TGTGCCAGCAGTTACCGGACGGCCCTGGACGAGCAGTACTTC. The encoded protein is CASSYRTALDEQYF.

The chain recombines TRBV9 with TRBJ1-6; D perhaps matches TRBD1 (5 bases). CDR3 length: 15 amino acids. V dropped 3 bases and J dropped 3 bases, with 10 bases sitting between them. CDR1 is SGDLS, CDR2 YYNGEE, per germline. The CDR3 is CASSARDLYNSPLHF. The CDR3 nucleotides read TGTGCCAGCAGCGCCCGGGACCTCTATAATTCACCCCTCCACTTT.